This T cell receptor (beta chain) was documented in a study of blood T cells in healthy people across ages. Study-level points and caveats: A roughly linear fall in TCR beta diversity per million T cells was seen with increasing age.

This clonotype appeared a few times. Antigen unknown. The CDR3 contains 16 residues. Germline V gene sequence: CDR1 MNHEY, CDR2 SVGEGT. J was trimmed by 7 bases and V by 2 bases; bases with no gene match: 14. It was with a sample-barcoded 5' primer and a J-beta primer mix that a second PCR of about 6 to 12 cycles was run. Every cDNA molecule bore a tag from a template-switch adaptor containing 12 random nucleotides. TCRdb re-derived calls from the 5' RACE reads in MiXCR, one entry per CDR3 protein. The sample carries hundreds of thousands of distinct CDR3 sequences, more than 40% recorded once. This TCR was sampled from a woman aged 55-70 years in good health. What was sequenced was blood. The V call is TRBV6-2 or TRBV6-3, the J call TRBJ2-7, with 7 bases fitting TRBD2. The CDR3 protein is CASSYDPREVWGEQYF. The CDR3 DNA reads TGTGCCAGCAGTTACGATCCCCGGGAGGTTTGGGGGGAGCAGTACTTC.